This T cell receptor beta chain was obtained from a study of blood T cell repertoires in COVID-19. Study-level background: COVID-19 samples, acute and convalescent, were from the United States, Italy and Spain.

How the authors handled the data: How many nucleated cells were present was estimated from reference gene primer amplification. Sequenced by immunoSEQ multiplex PCR; TCRdb stores in-frame clones only, minus some. V, J and clone size derive from that table, while D and trimming were established from the DNA sequence. The sample records more than 70,000 clones, approximately 86% being singletons. Germline V gives CDR1 SGDLS, CDR2 YYNGEE. This CDR3 is 14 amino acids long. Trimming stripped 0 bases from V and 4 bases from J, with 9 bases between. What was sequenced was peripheral blood. The TCR originated in a woman aged 50 to 60 with active or convalescent COVID-19. J is TRBJ2-3 and V is TRBV9; a weak D match, TRBD2 (7 bases). This CDR3 is CASSVGGGADTQYF. CDR3 in DNA: TGTGCCAGCAGCGTAGGCGGGGGCGCAGATACGCAGTATTTT.